The clone carrying this TCR beta chain has a handful of counts. Its antigen is undetermined. Germline V gene data show CDR1 as SNHLY and CDR2 as FYNNEI. Trimming cost V 1 base and J 0 bases, with 4 bases left between them. This CDR3 has 14 residues. This sample was taken from a study of T cell repertoires in cytomegalovirus infection. Overall study context: Public TCR beta signatures provided an indication of both CMV infection and a matching HLA type.

Regarding the study as a whole: HLA-C-restricted, CMV-specific TCR beta clonotypes were dominant ex vivo. Cumulative public TCR beta family frequency identified carriers of CMV plus the relevant HLA.

MiXCR, applied by TCRdb to the reads, yields one record per CDR3 protein. Here the sample spans about 260,000 distinct CDR3 sequences, 12% to 15% being singletons. The V call is TRBV2, the J call TRBJ1-5; D is ambiguous. Sequencing input: PBMCs. The TCR originated in a human donor in good health (CMV status not recorded). Some clones in this sample may be carry-over from other donors' samples. CDR3 sequence (DNA): TGTGCCAGCAGTGAAGGTATTAGCAATCAGCCCCAGCATTTT. It codes for CASSEGISNQPQHF.